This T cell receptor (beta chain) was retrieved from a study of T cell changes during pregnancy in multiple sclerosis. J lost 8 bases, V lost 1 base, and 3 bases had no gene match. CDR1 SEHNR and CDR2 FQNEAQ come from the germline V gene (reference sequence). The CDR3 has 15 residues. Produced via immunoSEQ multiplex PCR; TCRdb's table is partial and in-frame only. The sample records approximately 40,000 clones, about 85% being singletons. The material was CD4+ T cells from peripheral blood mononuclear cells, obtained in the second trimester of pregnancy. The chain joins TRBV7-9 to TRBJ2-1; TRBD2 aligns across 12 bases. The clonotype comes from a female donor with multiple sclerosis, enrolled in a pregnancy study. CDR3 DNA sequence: TGTGCCAGCAGCTTAGGACTAGCGGGAGATGATGAGCAGTTCTTC. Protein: CASSLGLAGDDEQFF.